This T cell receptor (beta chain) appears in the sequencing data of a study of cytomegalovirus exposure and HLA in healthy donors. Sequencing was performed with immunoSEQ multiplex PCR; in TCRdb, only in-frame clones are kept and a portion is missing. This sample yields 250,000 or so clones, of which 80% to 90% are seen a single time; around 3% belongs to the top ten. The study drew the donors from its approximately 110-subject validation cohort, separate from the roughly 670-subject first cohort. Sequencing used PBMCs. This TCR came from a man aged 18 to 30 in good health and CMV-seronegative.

The CDR3 spells CASSTSIGELFF. As DNA, the CDR3 is TGTGCCAGCAGTACTAGTATCGGGGAGCTGTTTTTT. The genes are TRBV27 and TRBJ2-2; possible D gene TRBD2, 5 bases. There are 12 residues in the CDR3. The V and J ends lost 5 bases and 7 bases respectively, with 8 bases between them. Per germline, CDR1 MNHEY and CDR2 SMNVEV (reference sequence).